The clone carrying this TCR beta chain has a count of ten or more. The antigen is undetermined. The record originates from a study of human T cells and chemical hapten exposure. Study-level information: Chiefly women, the patients showed alopecia areata, totalis or universalis. General study results and limits: TCRs whose frequency exceeded 1 in 1000 remained the same following DPC sensitization. While controls formed fewer of them, expanded TCRs formed significantly more large CDR3 similarity clusters.

Individual cDNA molecules each carried unique molecular identifiers attached by the library. TCRdb fed the RACE reads into MiXCR, producing one record per CDR3 protein. The table shows 50,000 to 60,000 distinct CDR3 sequences, with around an eighth occurring only once. Time point meaning: patch test 3, about 24 weeks after DPC sensitization. Treatment denoted: therapeutic diphenylcyclopropenone sensitization with weekly scalp DPC. V lost 6 bases to trimming and J lost 4 bases; unmatched junction nucleotides: 14. Germline CDR1 reads ENHRY; CDR2 reads SYGVKD. This CDR3 comprises 16 residues. This sequence originates from a man younger than 45 with alopecia areata. Some clones in this sample may be carry-over from other donors' samples. The material sequenced was whole blood, taken in connection with sensitization to the hapten diphenylcyclopropenone (DPC). The chain uses TRBV10-3 and TRBJ1-1, with TRBD1 matching 7 bases. CDR3 in DNA: TGTGCCATCAGACTACAGGGGACCGTGGGGGGCACTGAAGCTTTCTTT. This codes for CAIRLQGTVGGTEAFF.